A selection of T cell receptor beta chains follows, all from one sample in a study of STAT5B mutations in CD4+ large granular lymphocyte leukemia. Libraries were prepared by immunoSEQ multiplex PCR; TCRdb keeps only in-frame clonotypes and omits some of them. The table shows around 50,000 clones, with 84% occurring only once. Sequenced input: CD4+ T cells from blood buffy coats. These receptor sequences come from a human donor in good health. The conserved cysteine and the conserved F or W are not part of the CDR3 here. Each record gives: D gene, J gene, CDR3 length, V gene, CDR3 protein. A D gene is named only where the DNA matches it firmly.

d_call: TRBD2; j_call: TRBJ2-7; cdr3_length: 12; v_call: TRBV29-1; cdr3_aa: SVALSGRKYEQY
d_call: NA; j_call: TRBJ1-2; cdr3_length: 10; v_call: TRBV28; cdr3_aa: ASTNLNYGYT
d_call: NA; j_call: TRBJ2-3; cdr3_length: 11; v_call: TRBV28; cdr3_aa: ASSDGRPHTQY
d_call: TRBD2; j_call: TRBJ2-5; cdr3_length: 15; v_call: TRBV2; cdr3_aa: ASSAWTLAGVKETQY
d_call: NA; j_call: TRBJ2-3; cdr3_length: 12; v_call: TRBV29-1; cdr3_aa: SVERGSVTDTQY
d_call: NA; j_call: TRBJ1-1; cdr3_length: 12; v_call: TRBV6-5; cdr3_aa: ASSYSTGVTEAF
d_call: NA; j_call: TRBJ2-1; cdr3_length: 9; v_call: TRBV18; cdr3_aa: ASSTYNEQF
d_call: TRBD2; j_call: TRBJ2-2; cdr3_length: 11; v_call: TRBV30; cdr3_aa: ALGGSATGELF
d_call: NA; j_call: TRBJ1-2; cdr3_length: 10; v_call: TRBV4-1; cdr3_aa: ASSQDRDIFQ
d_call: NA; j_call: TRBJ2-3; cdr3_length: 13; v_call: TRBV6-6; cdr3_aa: ASSYQGGDGDTQY
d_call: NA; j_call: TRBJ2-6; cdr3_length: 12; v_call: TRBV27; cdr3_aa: ASSPLFGANVLT
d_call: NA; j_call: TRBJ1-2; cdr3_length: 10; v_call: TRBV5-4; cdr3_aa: ASSFDNYGYT
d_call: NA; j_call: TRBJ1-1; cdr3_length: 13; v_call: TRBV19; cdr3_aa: ASSASRQRNTEAF
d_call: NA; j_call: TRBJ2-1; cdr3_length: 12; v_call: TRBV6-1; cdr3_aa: ASIRVGRSDEQF
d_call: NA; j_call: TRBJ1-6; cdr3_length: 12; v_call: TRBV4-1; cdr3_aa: ASSQDPLGSPLH
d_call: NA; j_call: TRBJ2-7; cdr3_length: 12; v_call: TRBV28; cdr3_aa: ASRSGGGSYEQY
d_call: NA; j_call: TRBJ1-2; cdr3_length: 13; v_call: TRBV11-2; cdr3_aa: ASSSGGKPFYGYT
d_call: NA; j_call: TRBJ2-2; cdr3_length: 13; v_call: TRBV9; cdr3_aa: ASSETLRGTGELF
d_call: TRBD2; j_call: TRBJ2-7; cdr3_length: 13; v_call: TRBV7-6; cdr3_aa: ASSPKLAGKYEQY
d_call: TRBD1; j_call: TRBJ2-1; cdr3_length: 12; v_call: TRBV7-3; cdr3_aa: ASSRDSAYNEQF
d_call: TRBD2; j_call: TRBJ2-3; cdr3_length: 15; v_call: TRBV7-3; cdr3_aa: ASSLLAVSGSADTQY
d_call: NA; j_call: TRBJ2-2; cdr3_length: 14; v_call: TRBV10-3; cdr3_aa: AISESRTQNTGELF
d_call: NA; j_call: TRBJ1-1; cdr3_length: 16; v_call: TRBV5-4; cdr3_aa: ASSQRRGAVSLSAEAF
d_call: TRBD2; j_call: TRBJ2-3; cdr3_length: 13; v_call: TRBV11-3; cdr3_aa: ASSPGVQREDTQY